This T cell receptor (beta chain) was observed in a study of blood T cells in healthy people across ages. Trimming pared 3 bases from V and 2 bases from J, leaving 10 bases between. Germline lookup yields CDR1 DFQATT and CDR2 SNEGSKA (reference sequence). The length of the CDR3 is 13 residues. This clonotype was counted a few times. The authors ran a second PCR of about 6 to 11 cycles using a sample-barcoded 5' primer and a J-beta primer mix. In TCRdb, the 5' RACE reads were re-called with MiXCR into one record per CDR3 protein. This table has some 1,500,000 distinct CDR3 sequences, 40% to 45% appearing once.

What was sequenced was blood. The chain links TRBV20-1 to TRBJ1-2; no definite D call. The receptor was isolated from a woman between 18 and 30 years old in good health. CDR3 sequence: CSARVNVNYGYTF. CDR3 nucleotide sequence: TGCAGTGCTAGGGTGAACGTCAACTATGGCTACACCTTC.